This T cell receptor (beta chain) was retrieved from a study of blood T cell repertoires in COVID-19 (dated by TCRdb to between 2020 and 2021). With regard to the full study: Collaborator samples came from the United States, Italy and Spain and covered acute and convalescent phases of COVID-19. The prospective study material was composed of cDNA or gDNA derived from T cells, B-cell-depleted T cells, or PBMCs. Subjects who had been exposed to COVID-19, were actively infected with it, or had recovered from it provided the deeply sampled blood TCRbeta repertoires that made up the dataset. The repertoires were made available in a free public database intended to serve as a resource for research on the immune response to SARS-CoV-2. Samples were obtained from the ongoing ImmuneRACE study (first 160 participants) and from about 1,300 subjects provided by 6 global collaborators. Sample metadata almost always included a de-identified subject ID, COVID-19 status, age in years and sex. Where HLA class I and class II types were available, the types were taken from metadata supplied by the sample provider, not from assay-based typing.

The CDR3 numbers 15 residues from cysteine through phenylalanine. Just CDR3 DNA is preserved here, 45 bases in frame from base 1. CDR1 is given as SGHNT and CDR2 as YENEEA, both from the germline V gene. V ends up 3 bases short and J 3 bases short, with an unmatched junction base count of 5. Comment on this clone: Its cognate antigen has yet to be identified. Within one base of it there is no much larger clone, and no base qualities were kept.

TCRbeta CDR3 regions were amplified from genomic DNA by means of the immunoSEQ Assay, a bias-controlled multiplex PCR. Regarding the original processing steps: The number of nucleated cells in each sample was estimated from the amplification of reference gene primers within the assay. To quantify the absolute abundance of each unique TCRbeta CDR3 rearrangement, sequence reads were collapsed and filtered. For each sample, productive Simpson clonality was calculated as the square root of Simpson's diversity index across productive rearrangements. TCRdb took over this immuneACCESS table, retaining in-frame rearrangements with V and J assigned. Such tables are incomplete; in checked studies, under half of the missing clones stem from an unresolved V gene, and the remainder is unexplained. V and J calls and clone size are as listed in that table; D and trimming were resolved from the DNA. This sample is represented by some 130,000 clones; almost 85% of them were singletons. The ten largest clones add up to about an eighth of the sample.

The paper as a whole reports these results and caveats: How much clinical and demographic metadata was included differed by source and by participant, and the metadata was provided uncurated.

A second Seattle source provided samples from volunteer blood donors who had recovered from COVID-19. Whole blood was collected in K2EDTA tubes by collaborating institutions according to the institutions' own protocols. For TCRbeta analysis, collaborator samples were shipped as frozen whole blood, as isolated PBMCs, or as DNA extracted from either sample type. The source of this sequence is a woman in her 30s who had recovered from COVID-19. The sample comprised peripheral blood. The rearrangement joined TRBV11-3 to TRBJ1-2, and 9 junction bases match TRBD1. CDR3 reads: CASSFRDREDYGYTF. The DNA reads as follows: TGTGCCAGCAGCTTCCGGGACAGGGAAGACTATGGCTACACCTTC.